This T cell receptor (beta chain) was sequenced during a study (dated by TCRdb to between 2014 and 2016). Background on the whole study: Whether tumor-infiltrating Tregs in breast cancer are recruited from blood Tregs or converted in situ from other CD4+ T cell subsets was tested. Broader findings and caveats from the paper: Tumor-infiltrating Treg TCR alpha and beta sequences overlapped most with tumor naive CD4+ T cells, then with blood naive CD4+ T cells. In terms of TCR gene usage, tumor memory CD4+ T cells clustered together with blood and lymph node memory CD4+ cells, as well as with lymph node naive CD4+ cells. Rather than covering whole repertoires, validation in the larger cohort was restricted to a single TCR beta V-J rearrangement.

Full-length TCR variable regions were amplified by 5' RACE PCR with constant-region reverse primers, and semi-nested PCR with Nested Universal Primer A was subsequently performed. Using the ReliaPrep RNA Cell Miniprep System, total RNA was extracted, and the SMARTer RACE 5'/3' Kit was then used to reverse transcribe the RNA into 5'RACE-ready cDNA. Multiplex adaptors were used to barcode full-length TCR alpha and beta libraries, and the barcoded libraries were sequenced on an Illumina MiSeq. The original pipeline was this. Sequencing data were pooled across the five patients for each of nine subset-tissue groups and compared by unsupervised clustering of TCR gene usage. The Morisita-Horn index was used to calculate repertoire similarity, with shared sequences weighted according to their contribution to each repertoire. TCRdb's own reprocessing of the public reads used fastp at Q25 and MiXCR and kept productive beta chains. For every CDR3 protein sequence, its rows merge into one entry that carries the most common genes and DNA. In this record, the V and J calls reflect TCRdb's handling and not the investigators' own analysis. The sample table contains about 59,000 distinct CDR3 sequences; only one count was recorded for roughly 20% of them. The leading ten clones occupy 2.5% to 4% of the sample.

Cells that were CD4+CD25+CD127-/low were isolated as Tregs. Tregs, naive and memory CD4+ T cells from tumor, blood and ipsilateral draining lymph nodes of a few breast cancer patients underwent full-length TCR alpha and beta sequencing. Tumor tissue and lymph nodes from ipsilateral axillary dissection were perfused with PBS, minced and digested with collagenase I and hyaluronidase. FACS confirmed that the sorted cell populations were more than 90% pure. There are 15 amino acids in the CDR3, from cysteine to phenylalanine inclusive. Only the CDR3 region is kept as DNA, spanning 45 bases read in frame from base 1. CDR1 SGHTA and CDR2 FQGTGA are derived from the germline V gene. At the junction V is shortened by 6 bases and J by 7 bases; bases outside the gene matches: 9. This clonotype was counted many times. Its antigen remains undetermined. One base away there is no much larger clone; base qualities are not given.

Sequences were obtained from tumor-infiltrating Tregs sorted from the breast tumor. The chain links TRBV7-3 with TRBJ1-6; 7 nucleotides in the junction match TRBD1. The receptor was isolated from a female donor with breast cancer. The sequenced DNA is TGTGCCAGCAGTACAGGGGTTTTGCGAAATTCACCCCTCCACTTT. This translates into CASSTGVLRNSPLHF.